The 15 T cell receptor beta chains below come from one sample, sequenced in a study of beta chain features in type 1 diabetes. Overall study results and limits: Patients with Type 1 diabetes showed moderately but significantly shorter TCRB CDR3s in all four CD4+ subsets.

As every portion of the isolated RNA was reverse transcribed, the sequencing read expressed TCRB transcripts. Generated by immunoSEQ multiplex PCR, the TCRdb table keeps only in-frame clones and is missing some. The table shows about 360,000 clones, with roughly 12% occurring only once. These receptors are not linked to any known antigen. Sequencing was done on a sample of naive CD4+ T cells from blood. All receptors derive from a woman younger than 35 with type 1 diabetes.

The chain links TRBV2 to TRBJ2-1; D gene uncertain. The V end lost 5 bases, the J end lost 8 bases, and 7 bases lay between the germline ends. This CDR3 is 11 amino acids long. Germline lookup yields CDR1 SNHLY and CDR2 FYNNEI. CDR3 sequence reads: CASSPQYEQFF. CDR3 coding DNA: TGTGCCAGCAGTCCCCAGTATGAGCAGTTCTTC. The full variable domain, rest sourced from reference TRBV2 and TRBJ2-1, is EPEVTQTPSHQVTQMGQEVILRCVPISNHLYFYWYRQILGQKVEFLVSFYNNEISEKSEIFDDQFSVERPDGSNFTLKIRSTKLEDSAMYFCASSPQYEQFFGPGTRLTVL.

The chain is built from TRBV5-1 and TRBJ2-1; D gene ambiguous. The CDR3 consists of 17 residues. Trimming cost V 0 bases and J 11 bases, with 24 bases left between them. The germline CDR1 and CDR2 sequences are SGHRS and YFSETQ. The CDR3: CASSLVIRLGNPPQQFF. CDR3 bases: TGCGCCAGCAGCTTGGTTATACGGCTAGGTAATCCACCACAGCAGTTCTTC.

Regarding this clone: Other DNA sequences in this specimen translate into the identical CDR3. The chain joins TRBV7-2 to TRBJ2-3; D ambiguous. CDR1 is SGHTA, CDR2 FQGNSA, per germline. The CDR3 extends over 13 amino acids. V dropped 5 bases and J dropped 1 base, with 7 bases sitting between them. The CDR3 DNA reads TGTGCCAGCAGCCCCGTCGGCACAGATACGCAGTATTTT. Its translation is CASSPVGTDTQYF.

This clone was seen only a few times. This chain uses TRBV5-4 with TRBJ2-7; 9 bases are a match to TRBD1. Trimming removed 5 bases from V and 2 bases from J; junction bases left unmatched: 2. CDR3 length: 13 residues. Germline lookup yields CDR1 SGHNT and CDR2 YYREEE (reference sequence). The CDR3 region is CASRRDRAYEQYF. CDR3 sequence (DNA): TGTGCCAGCAGACGGGACAGGGCCTACGAGCAGTACTTC.

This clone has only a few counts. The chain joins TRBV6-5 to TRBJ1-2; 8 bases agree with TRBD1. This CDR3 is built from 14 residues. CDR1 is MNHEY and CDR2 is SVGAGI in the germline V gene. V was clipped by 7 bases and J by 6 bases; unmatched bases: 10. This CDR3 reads CASIQRQGKNGYTF. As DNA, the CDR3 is TGTGCCAGCATCCAGAGACAGGGGAAAAATGGCTACACCTTC.

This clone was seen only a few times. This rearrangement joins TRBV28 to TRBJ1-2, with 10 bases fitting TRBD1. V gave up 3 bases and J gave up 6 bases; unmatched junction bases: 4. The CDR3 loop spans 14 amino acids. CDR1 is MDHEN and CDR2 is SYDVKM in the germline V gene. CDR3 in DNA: TGTGCCAGCAGTTTCGGGGACAGGGGAAATGGCTACACCTTC. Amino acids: CASSFGDRGNGYTF.

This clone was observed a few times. CDR3 loop: CATRSGADTQYF. The CDR3 coding sequence is TGTGCCACCAGATCGGGAGCAGATACGCAGTATTTT. The gene calls are TRBV28 and TRBJ2-3; D perhaps matches TRBD2 (6 bases). Germline V CDR1 and CDR2: MDHEN, SYDVKM. V shed 10 bases and J shed 4 bases, with 12 bases lying between them. The CDR3 runs to 12 residues.

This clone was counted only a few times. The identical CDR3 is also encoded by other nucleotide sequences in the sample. CDR3 amino acids: CASSLGGIQETQYF. CDR3 nucleotides: TGCGCCAGCAGCTTGGGCGGGATCCAAGAGACCCAGTACTTC. V is TRBV5-1 and J is TRBJ2-5; TRBD2 might be the D (6 bases). The CDR3 extends over 14 amino acids. V was cut by 0 bases and J by 1 base, with 7 bases left in between. Germline CDR1 is SGHRS and CDR2 is YFSETQ.

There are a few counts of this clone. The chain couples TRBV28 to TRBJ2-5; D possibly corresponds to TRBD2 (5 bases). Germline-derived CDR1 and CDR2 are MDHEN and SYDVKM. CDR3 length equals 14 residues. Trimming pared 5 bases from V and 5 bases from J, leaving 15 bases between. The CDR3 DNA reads TGTGCCAGCAGTAAGACCCGGGGATACGAGACCCAGTACTTC. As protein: CASSKTRGYETQYF.

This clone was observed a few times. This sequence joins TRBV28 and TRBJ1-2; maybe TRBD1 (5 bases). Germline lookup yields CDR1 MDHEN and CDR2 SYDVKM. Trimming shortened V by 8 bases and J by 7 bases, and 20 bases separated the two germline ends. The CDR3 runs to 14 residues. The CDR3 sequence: CASDSGGSHSGYTF. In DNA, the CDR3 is TGTGCCAGCGACTCCGGGGGGAGTCACTCTGGCTACACCTTC.

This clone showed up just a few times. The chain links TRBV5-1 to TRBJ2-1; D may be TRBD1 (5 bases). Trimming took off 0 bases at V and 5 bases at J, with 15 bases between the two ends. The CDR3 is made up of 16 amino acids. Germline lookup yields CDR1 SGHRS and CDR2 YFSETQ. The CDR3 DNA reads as TGCGCCAGCAGCTTGGTTTCCAGCCCAGGGCACAATGAGCAGTTCTTC. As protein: CASSLVSSPGHNEQFF.

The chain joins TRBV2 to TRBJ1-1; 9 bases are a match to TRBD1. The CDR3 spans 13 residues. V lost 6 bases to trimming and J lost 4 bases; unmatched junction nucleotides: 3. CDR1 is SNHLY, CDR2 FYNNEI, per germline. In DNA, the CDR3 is TGTGCCAGCAGCCAGACAGGGGGCACTGAAGCTTTCTTT. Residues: CASSQTGGTEAFF.

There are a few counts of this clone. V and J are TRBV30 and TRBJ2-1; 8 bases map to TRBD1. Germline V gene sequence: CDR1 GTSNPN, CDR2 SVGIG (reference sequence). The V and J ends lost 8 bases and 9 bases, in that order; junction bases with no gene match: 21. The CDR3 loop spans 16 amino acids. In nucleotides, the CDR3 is TGTGCCACCTCGGGAGCAGGGGGCGTACCACATGGTGAGCAGTTCTTC. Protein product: CATSGAGGVPHGEQFF. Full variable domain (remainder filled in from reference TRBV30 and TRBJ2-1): SQTIHQWPATLVQPVGSPLSLECTVEGTSNPNLYWYRQAAGRGLQLLFYSVGIGQISSEVPQNLSASRPQDRQFILSSKKLLLSDSGFYLCATSGAGGVPHGEQFFGPGTRLTVL.

CDR3 sequence reads: CASSLRELSYNSPLHF. The DNA of the CDR3 is TGTGCCAGCAGTTTGAGGGAACTCAGCTATAATTCACCCCTCCACTTT. V gene TRBV27 combines with J gene TRBJ1-6; D gene unclear. Trimming cost V 3 bases and J 3 bases, with 12 bases left between them. Germline CDR1 and CDR2: MNHEY and SMNVEV (reference sequence). CDR3 length: 16 amino acids.

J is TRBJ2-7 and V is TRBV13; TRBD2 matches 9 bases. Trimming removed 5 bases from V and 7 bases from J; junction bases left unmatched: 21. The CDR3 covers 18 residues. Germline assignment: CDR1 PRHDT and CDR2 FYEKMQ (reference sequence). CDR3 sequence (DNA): TGTGCCAGCAGCCCAACTTCGAGGACTAGCGCCTCGCCCCGGGAGCAGTACTTC. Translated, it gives CASSPTSRTSASPREQYF.